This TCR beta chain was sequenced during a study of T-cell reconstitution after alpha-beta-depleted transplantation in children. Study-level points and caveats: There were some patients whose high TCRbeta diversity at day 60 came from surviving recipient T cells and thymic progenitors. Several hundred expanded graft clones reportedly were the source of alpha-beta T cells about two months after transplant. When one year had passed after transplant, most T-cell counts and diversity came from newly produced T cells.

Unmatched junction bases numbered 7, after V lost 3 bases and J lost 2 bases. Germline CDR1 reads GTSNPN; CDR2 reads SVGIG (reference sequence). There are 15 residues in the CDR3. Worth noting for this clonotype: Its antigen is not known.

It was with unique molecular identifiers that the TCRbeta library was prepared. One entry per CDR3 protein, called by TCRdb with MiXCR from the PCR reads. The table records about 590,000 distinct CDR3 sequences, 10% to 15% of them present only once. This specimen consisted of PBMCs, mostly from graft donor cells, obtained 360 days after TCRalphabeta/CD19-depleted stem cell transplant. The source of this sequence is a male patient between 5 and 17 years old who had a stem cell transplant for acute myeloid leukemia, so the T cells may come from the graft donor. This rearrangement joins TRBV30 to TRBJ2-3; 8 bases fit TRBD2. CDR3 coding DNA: TGTGCCTGGAGCTTTAGCGGGACCCACACAGATACGCAGTATTTT. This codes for CAWSFSGTHTDTQYF.